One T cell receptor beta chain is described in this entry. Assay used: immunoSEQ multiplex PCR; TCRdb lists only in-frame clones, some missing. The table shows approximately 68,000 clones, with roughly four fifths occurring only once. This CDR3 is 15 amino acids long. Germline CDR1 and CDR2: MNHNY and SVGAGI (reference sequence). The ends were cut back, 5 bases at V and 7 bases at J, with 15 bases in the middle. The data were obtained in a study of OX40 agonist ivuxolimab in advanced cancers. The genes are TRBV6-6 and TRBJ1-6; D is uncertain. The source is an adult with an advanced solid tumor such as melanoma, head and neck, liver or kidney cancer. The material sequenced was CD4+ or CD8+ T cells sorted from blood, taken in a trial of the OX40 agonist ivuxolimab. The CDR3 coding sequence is TGTGCCAGCAGTCCTCTGGGTCCGGGGAATTCACCCCTCCACTTT. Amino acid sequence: CASSPLGPGNSPLHF.